A single sample gave rise to the 9 T cell receptor beta chains below, sequenced in a study of T cells expressing NK-cell markers. TCRdb re-called the 5' RACE reads; every CDR3 protein appears as one record, without DNA. The table lists fewer than 400,000 distinct CDR3 sequences. Specimen: blood T cells: a sorted CD56 or NKG2C T cell subset, CD4+ or CD8+ T cells, or bulk PBMC T cells (not recorded which). Every receptor here comes from a man aged 18 to 70 in good health.

This chain uses TRBV20-1 with TRBJ2-1; the TCRdb D gene call, TRBD2, has no DNA to confirm it. CDR1 and CDR2 from the germline V gene are DFQATT and SNEGSKA (reference sequence). CDR3 length: 14 amino acids. The CDR3 loop is CSATPTSGGYEQFF.

This sequence joins TRBV28 and TRBJ2-3. The germline CDR1 and CDR2 sequences are MDHEN and SYDVKM. CDR3 size: 12 residues. The CDR3: CASSVVADTQYF. The variable domain in full, completed from reference TRBV28 and TRBJ2-3, reads DVKVTQSSRYLVKRTGEKVFLECVQDMDHENMFWYRQDPGLGLRLIYFSYDVKMKEKGDIPEGYSVSREKKERFSLILESASTNQTSMYLCASSVVADTQYFGPGTRLTVL.

The chain links TRBV27 to TRBJ1-2; the D call from TCRdb, TRBD1, cannot be confirmed without DNA. Germline V gives CDR1 MNHEY, CDR2 SMNVEV (reference sequence). The CDR3 runs to 15 residues. CDR3 amino acids: CASSLIRDTHYGYTF.

The V call is TRBV20-1, the J call TRBJ2-2. Germline-derived CDR1 and CDR2 are DFQATT and SNEGSKA (reference sequence). The CDR3 length is 14 residues. The CDR3 here is CSAVDTPNTGELFF.

This chain links TRBV20-1 with TRBJ1-3; no DNA is available, so the TRBD1 call from TCRdb remains unchecked. Germline V gene data show CDR1 as DFQATT and CDR2 as SNEGSKA (reference sequence). CDR3 size: 14 residues. CDR3: CSALQGGAGNTIYF.

The V gene is TRBV12-3 or TRBV12-4, the J gene TRBJ2-1; TCRdb proposes TRBD1, but this gene call is untestable without DNA. This CDR3 spans 15 amino acids. The chain's CDR3 is CASSSSSGVHNEQFF.

The chain carries TRBV4-1 and TRBJ2-5; the D call from TCRdb, TRBD1, cannot be confirmed without DNA. This CDR3 contains 16 residues. Germline V lookup: CDR1 MGHRA, CDR2 YSYEKL. The CDR3 region is CASSQQPGWVEETQYF.

The chain employs TRBV18 and TRBJ2-1. The germline gives CDR1 KGHSH, CDR2 LQKENI. The CDR3 spans 12 residues. CDR3 protein: CASSPYEDEQFF.

The chain employs TRBV29-1 and TRBJ1-1. The CDR3 sequence is 13 residues long. The germline gives CDR1 SQVTM, CDR2 ANQGSEA. CDR3 loop: CSVRRVLNTEAFF.